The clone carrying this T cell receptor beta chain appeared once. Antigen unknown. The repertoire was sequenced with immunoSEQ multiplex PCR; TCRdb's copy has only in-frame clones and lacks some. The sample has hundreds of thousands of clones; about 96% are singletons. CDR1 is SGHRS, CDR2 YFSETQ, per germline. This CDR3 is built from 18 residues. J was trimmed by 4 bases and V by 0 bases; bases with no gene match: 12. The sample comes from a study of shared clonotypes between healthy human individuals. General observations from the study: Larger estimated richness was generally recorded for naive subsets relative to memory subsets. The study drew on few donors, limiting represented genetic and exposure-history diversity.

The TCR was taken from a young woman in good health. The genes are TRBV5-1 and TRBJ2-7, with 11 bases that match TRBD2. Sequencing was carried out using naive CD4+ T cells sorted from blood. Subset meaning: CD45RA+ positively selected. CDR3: CASSLAYSGTSGFYEQYF. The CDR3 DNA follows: TGCGCCAGCAGCTTGGCCTACTCCGGGACTAGCGGTTTTTACGAGCAGTACTTC. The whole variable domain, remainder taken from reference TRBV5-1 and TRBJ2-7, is KAGVTQTPRYLIKTRGQQVTLSCSPISGHRSVSWYQQTPGQGLQFLFEYFSETQRNKGNFPGRFSGRQFSNSRSEMNVSTLELGDSALYLCASSLAYSGTSGFYEQYFGPGTRLTVT.